These 21 T cell receptor beta chains came from one sample sequenced in a study of T cells in Graves' hyperthyroidism and ophthalmopathy. Using RNA transcripts as the source, TCR beta CDR3 regions were amplified. A first-round RT-PCR of the TCR CDR3 used the HTBI primer set. MiXCR, run by TCRdb on the multiplex PCR reads, gives a single entry per CDR3 protein. Of approximately 430,000 distinct CDR3 sequences listed, approximately 14% are singletons. Sequences were obtained from blood. The source of these receptors is a woman aged 18-35 years with Graves' hyperthyroidism.

This clonotype was seen ten or more times. V gene TRBV7-2 combines with J gene TRBJ2-7, with D maybe TRBD1 (6 bases). The germline V gene encodes CDR1 SGHTA and CDR2 FQGNSA. The CDR3 covers 15 residues. Trimming shortened V by 4 bases and J by 1 base, and 14 bases separated the two germline ends. The CDR3 nucleotides read TGTGCCAGCAGCTGGAGACAGGTACGATCCTACGAGCAGTACTTC. It codes for CASSWRQVRSYEQYF.

This clonotype was seen at least ten times. CDR3 protein: CASSPTKGTGSYNEQFF. Written as DNA, the CDR3 is TGTGCCAGCAGCCCTACAAAAGGGACAGGCTCCTACAATGAGCAGTTCTTC. The chain links TRBV5-8 to TRBJ2-1; 8 positions match TRBD1. V trimming: 4 bases; J trimming: 0 bases; junction bases outside the gene matches: 9. CDR3 size: 17 residues. CDR1 and CDR2 from the germline V gene are SGHTS and YDEGEE.

There are a few counts of this clonotype. The chain has TRBV7-9 and TRBJ2-1, with 10 bases matching TRBD2. CDR3 length: 16 residues. CDR1 is SEHNR and CDR2 is FQNEAQ in the germline V gene (reference sequence). V gave up 4 bases and J gave up 3 bases; unmatched junction bases: 6. The CDR3 loop is CASSSQRGGSYNEQFF. DNA of the CDR3: TGTGCCAGCAGCTCCCAGCGGGGGGGCAGCTACAATGAGCAGTTCTTC.

Many counts were recorded for this clonotype. The chain couples TRBV24-1 to TRBJ1-1; 8 bases match TRBD1. The V segment lost 9 bases and the J segment 4 bases; nucleotides outside the gene matches: 6. CDR1 KGHDR and CDR2 SFDVKD come from the germline V gene. The CDR3 is 13 residues long. The CDR3 sequence: CATVDRVGTEAFF. In nucleotides, the CDR3 is TGTGCCACCGTGGACAGGGTAGGCACTGAAGCTTTCTTT.

This clonotype was seen ten or more times. The rearrangement uses TRBV11-2 and TRBJ2-7; 8 positions agree with TRBD1. Germline V gives CDR1 SGHAT, CDR2 FQNNGV. CDR3 length equals 14 residues. With V trimmed by 3 bases and J by 3 bases, 4 bases remained unmatched. CDR3 nucleotides: TGTGCCAGCAGCTTCGGACAGGGCCTCTACGAGCAGTACTTC. Amino acid sequence: CASSFGQGLYEQYF.

This chain joins TRBV12-3 or TRBV12-4 and TRBJ2-3; TRBD2 matches 7 bases. The CDR3 is 14 amino acids. The trim removed 6 bases at V and 1 base at J, leaving 4 bases unmatched. For the CDR3, the DNA is TGTGCCAGCAGGCGGGGGACCGGCACAGATACGCAGTATTTT. Translation gives CASRRGTGTDTQYF.

The chain recombines TRBV10-3 with TRBJ2-1; D is unclear. This CDR3 contains 13 residues. Germline lookup yields CDR1 ENHRY and CDR2 SYGVKD. The V end lost 0 bases, the J end lost 10 bases, and 10 bases lay between the germline ends. CDR3 DNA: TGTGCCATCAGTGAGTCCAAGATTGAGGAGCAGTTCTTC. It codes for CAISESKIEEQFF.

Ten or more counts support this clonotype. The chain employs TRBV2 and TRBJ2-1; 8 nucleotides agree with TRBD2. Germline loops: CDR1 SNHLY, CDR2 FYNNEI. The junction had 8 bases not matched to a gene; V was cut back by 11 bases and J by 2 bases. The CDR3 extends over 14 amino acids. The CDR3 coding sequence is TGTGCCCCCAAACCAGCGGGGGCCTACAATGAGCAGTTCTTC. Amino acids: CAPKPAGAYNEQFF. The full variable domain, rest sourced from reference TRBV2 and TRBJ2-1, is EPEVTQTPSHQVTQMGQEVILRCVPISNHLYFYWYRQILGQKVEFLVSFYNNEISEKSEIFDDQFSVERPDGSNFTLKIRSTKLEDSAMYFCAPKPAGAYNEQFFGPGTRLTVL.

This clonotype was counted ten times or more. This chain links TRBV5-1 with TRBJ2-1; maybe TRBD2 (7 bases). The ends were cut back, 5 bases at V and 12 bases at J, with 18 bases in the middle. CDR1 SGHRS and CDR2 YFSETQ come from the germline V gene. The CDR3 spans 13 residues. CDR3 in amino acids: CASRPPGEGGQFF. Written as DNA, the CDR3 is TGCGCCAGCAGACCGCCTGGGGAGGGGGGGCAGTTCTTC. Variable domain in full (rest from reference TRBV5-1 and TRBJ2-1): KAGVTQTPRYLIKTRGQQVTLSCSPISGHRSVSWYQQTPGQGLQFLFEYFSETQRNKGNFPGRFSGRQFSNSRSEMNVSTLELGDSALYLCASRPPGEGGQFFGPGTRLTVL.

This clonotype was recorded many times. The chain is built from TRBV6-1 and TRBJ1-6; D uncertain. The CDR3 contains 18 residues. CDR1 and CDR2 from the germline V gene are MNHNS and SASEGT. Trimming stripped 5 bases from V and 7 bases from J, with 24 bases between. As DNA, the CDR3 is TGTGCCAGCAGTTTGGGCGCGAGACGCCAGGTGATAAATTCACCCCTCCACTTT. Translation gives CASSLGARRQVINSPLHF.

The chain links TRBV6-2 or TRBV6-3 to TRBJ2-5, with D possibly TRBD2 on 6 matching bases. The CDR3 runs 14 residues. V gave up 2 bases and J gave up 4 bases, with 11 bases separating them. The germline gives CDR1 MNHEY, CDR2 SVGEGT. The CDR3 here is CASSYGGGRETQYF. CDR3 bases: TGTGCCAGCAGTTACGGGGGAGGAAGAGAGACCCAGTACTTC.

A note on this clonotype: The DNA is left out, because the CDR3 cannot be placed on it with certainty; the CDR3 is given as TCRdb lists it. This chain uses TRBV9 with TRBJ1-1. Germline V lookup: CDR1 SGDLS, CDR2 YYNGEE. The CDR3 has 16 amino acids, counting both end residues. The CDR3 spells CASSPSVRQGETEAFF.

This clonotype appeared many times. The gene calls are TRBV3-1 and TRBJ2-3; weak D call: TRBD2 (5 bases). Trimming pared 0 bases from V and 5 bases from J, leaving 9 bases between. The length of the CDR3 is 14 residues. Per germline, CDR1 LGHDT and CDR2 YNNKEL (reference sequence). The CDR3 DNA follows: TGTGCCAGCAGCCAAGACTCGGGGAAAGATACGCAGTATTTT. Its translation: CASSQDSGKDTQYF.

The J gene is TRBJ2-1, the V gene TRBV20-1; D uncertain. The germline CDR1 and CDR2 sequences are DFQATT and SNEGSKA (reference sequence). The CDR3 loop spans 16 amino acids. The V end lost 3 bases, the J end lost 0 bases, and 15 bases lay between the germline ends. The CDR3 DNA reads as TGCAGTGCTAGCCGCCGTCTGGGCGGCTCCTACAATGAGCAGTTCTTC. It specifies CSASRRLGGSYNEQFF.

The chain is built from TRBV29-1 and TRBJ2-7, with 8 bases that match TRBD1. The CDR3 runs 13 residues. Germline V gives CDR1 SQVTM, CDR2 ANQGSEA. Trimming at V came to 4 bases and at J to 2 bases, leaving 4 bases not matched to a gene. CDR3 loop: CSVVGTGTYEQYF. DNA of the CDR3: TGCAGCGTTGTAGGGACAGGCACCTACGAGCAGTACTTC.

This clonotype appeared many times. V gene TRBV20-1 combines with J gene TRBJ2-1; tentatively, D is TRBD1 or TRBD2 (5 bases each). Trimming pared 5 bases from V and 6 bases from J, leaving 14 bases between. This CDR3 is built from 13 residues. From germline, CDR1 is DFQATT and CDR2 SNEGSKA (reference sequence). CDR3 sequence: CSASGTYTNEQFF. The CDR3, as DNA: TGCAGTGCTTCCGGGACCTACACCAATGAGCAGTTCTTC.

The chain links TRBV9 to TRBJ2-1; maybe TRBD1 (6 bases). Germline CDR1 and CDR2: SGDLS and YYNGEE. The CDR3 runs 14 residues. V dropped 0 bases and J dropped 4 bases, with 8 bases sitting between them. The CDR3 here is CASSVGTAYNEQFF. In DNA form, the CDR3 reads TGTGCCAGCAGCGTAGGGACAGCTTACAATGAGCAGTTCTTC. Looking up the rest from reference TRBV9 and TRBJ2-1 gives the full variable domain: DSGVTQTPKHLITATGQRVTLRCSPRSGDLSVYWYQQSLDQGLQFLIQYYNGEERAKGNILERFSAQQFPDLHSELNLSSLELGDSALYFCASSVGTAYNEQFFGPGTRLTVL.

In its sample, this clonotype was seen many times. DNA for the CDR3: TGTGCCAGCAGGGGGGCCGGGGAGCTGTTTTTT. Protein product: CASRGAGELFF. The V call is TRBV12-3 or TRBV12-4, the J call TRBJ2-2; tentatively, D is TRBD1 or TRBD2 (5 bases each). The CDR3 covers 11 residues. The V gene lost 6 bases and the J gene lost 6 bases, with 5 bases spanning the gap.

This clonotype was counted many times. The chain couples TRBV7-3 to TRBJ2-6, with 8 bases that match TRBD2. This CDR3 spans 17 amino acids. Germline values: CDR1 SGHTA, CDR2 FQGTGA. Losses at the gene ends were 0 bases for V and 2 bases for J; bases not matched to a gene: 3. The DNA of the CDR3 is TGTGCCAGCAGCTTAACAGCGGGAGAGGCTGGGGCCAACGTCCTGACTTTC. This encodes CASSLTAGEAGANVLTF. The full variable domain, completed using reference TRBV7-3 and TRBJ2-6, is GAGVSQTPSNKVTEKGKYVELRCDPISGHTALYWYRQSLGQGPEFLIYFQGTGAADDSGLPNDRFFAVRPEGSVSTLKIQRTERGDSAVYLCASSLTAGEAGANVLTFGAGSRLTVL.

This clonotype was picked up a small number of times. This chain uses TRBV5-8 with TRBJ2-1, with 7 positions matching TRBD1. The CDR3 runs 14 residues. Trimming at V came to 2 bases and at J to 6 bases, leaving 5 bases not matched to a gene. From germline, CDR1 is SGHTS and CDR2 YDEGEE. CDR3 loop: CASSLIPGGNEQFF. Here the CDR3 DNA reads TGTGCCAGCAGCTTAATACCAGGGGGCAATGAGCAGTTCTTC.

The table lists this clonotype with a few counts. V is TRBV6-5 and J is TRBJ2-7; D is unclear. Germline CDR1 reads MNHEY; CDR2 reads SVGAGI. V lost 2 bases to trimming and J lost 1 base, with 12 bases between them. This CDR3 comprises 15 residues. The CDR3 bases are TGTGCCAGCAGTTACACTCCTCCGCCTTCCTACGAGCAGTACTTC. Protein: CASSYTPPPSYEQYF.